This is a list of T cell receptor beta chains from one sample in a study of regulatory T cells in long-lasting Graves disease. From the multiplex PCR reads, TCRdb called clonotypes with MiXCR, one entry per CDR3 protein. Of hundreds of thousands of distinct CDR3 sequences in the sample, about 15% are singletons; the top ten hold 25%. In addition, the sample was reused for a study of T cells in Graves' hyperthyroidism and ophthalmopathy.

Sequencing was performed on peripheral blood mononuclear cells (PBMCs), taken at new diagnosis, from a patient treated with antithyroid drugs. These receptors came from a woman aged 35 to 59 with Graves disease. Each CDR3 is given without its conserved first and last residue.

j_call v_call cdr3_aa
TRBJ2-3 TRBV5-1 ASSDGTSAHTDTQY
TRBJ2-1 TRBV14 ASSQDSGGRYNEQF
TRBJ1-3 TRBV12-3/TRBV12-4 ASSPRQGGTGNTIY
TRBJ2-3 TRBV20-1 SAPSWSSQNTDTQY
TRBJ2-5 TRBV12-3/TRBV12-4 ASSFSASQETQY
TRBJ2-7 TRBV12-3/TRBV12-4 ASSLGWDARYEQY
TRBJ1-2 TRBV12-3/TRBV12-4 ASSLDGTGGGYGYT
TRBJ2-1 TRBV2 ASSKTSGVSSYNEQF
TRBJ2-5 TRBV2 ASSDQGRWETQY
TRBJ1-1 TRBV2 ATHSSWLKEAF
TRBJ1-2 TRBV9 ASSVDTAGGYT
TRBJ1-1 TRBV20-1 SARVGPGAF
TRBJ2-2 TRBV6-2/TRBV6-3 ASSYPGRTNTGELF
TRBJ2-2 TRBV2 ASTGQGNTGELF
TRBJ1-1 TRBV6-2/TRBV6-3 ASSYSLRMMNTEAF
TRBJ1-5 TRBV19 ASSIDLRDQPQH
TRBJ2-7 TRBV6-1 ASKRGGFYEQY
TRBJ1-6 TRBV9 ASSVGGISPPH
TRBJ1-6 TRBV2 ARGQSNLDSPLH
TRBJ1-5 TRBV10-2 ASRQGASSNQPQH
TRBJ2-1 TRBV28 ASSFGLLADRNREHNEQF
TRBJ1-1 TRBV5-5 ASSLVTGTGRTEAF
TRBJ2-7 TRBV28 ASSLPGTGSYEQY
TRBJ1-1 TRBV7-2 ASSSGTGGDTEAF
TRBJ1-1 TRBV12-3/TRBV12-4 ASSLARSTEAF
TRBJ1-4 TRBV12-3/TRBV12-4 ASSPGLIGELF
TRBJ1-4 TRBV2 ASATGLEEKLF
TRBJ2-7 TRBV7-2 ASSLDGGGHYEQY
TRBJ2-7 TRBV7-2 ASSRNRYEQY
TRBJ1-1 TRBV7-9 ASSLRGGLTEAF
TRBJ1-6 TRBV12-3/TRBV12-4 ASSWDRDVFPLH
TRBJ1-6 TRBV7-9 ASSLPTGKTLH
TRBJ1-5 TRBV12-3/TRBV12-4 ASSEDKVDNQPQH
TRBJ1-2 TRBV18 ASSVQDGIYGYT
TRBJ2-5 TRBV2 ASSGQGGWETQY
TRBJ2-7 TRBV27 ASSYTLGISTGYEQY
TRBJ2-3 TRBV3-1 ASRRESTDTQY
TRBJ1-2 TRBV6-1 ASKKTGDIAGYT
TRBJ2-1 TRBV6-1 ASTPSRGGGNEQF